These 6 T cell receptor beta chains were all obtained from the same sample, sequenced in a study of CD8 T cells in ankylosing spondylitis. TCRdb reprocessed the 5' RACE reads via MiXCR and lists one record per CDR3 protein. The profile shows about 160,000 distinct CDR3 sequences, approximately 48% of them singletons. The sample comprised synovial fluid, either unsorted or a sorted T cell fraction (not recorded which). The receptors derive from a male donor with ankylosing spondylitis.

The chain joins TRBV20-1 to TRBJ2-1; a weak D match, TRBD2 (5 bases). From germline, CDR1 is DFQATT and CDR2 SNEGSKA (reference sequence). CDR3 length: 15 amino acids. The V gene lost 5 bases and the J gene lost 0 bases, with 14 bases spanning the gap. In nucleotides, the CDR3 is TGCAGTGCTGAATTAGCGTTCAGCTCCTACAATGAGCAGTTCTTC. Its protein product is CSAELAFSSYNEQFF.

The chain is built from TRBV3-1 and TRBJ1-2, with D hard to call. The germline V and J ends were trimmed by 4 bases and 8 bases, with 26 bases remaining between them. This CDR3 has 17 amino acids. CDR1 is LGHDT and CDR2 is YNNKEL in the germline V gene (reference sequence). The CDR3 region has the DNA TGTGCCAGCAGCCGAACCGGATATATTTACTTTCCGGGAGGCTACACCTTC. As protein: CASSRTGYIYFPGGYTF. The variable domain in full, with the rest retrieved from reference TRBV3-1 and TRBJ1-2, is DTAVSQTPKYLVTQMGNDKSIKCEQNLGHDTMYWYKQDSKKFLKIMFSYNNKELIINETVPNRFSPKSPDKAHLNLHINSLELGDSAVYFCASSRTGYIYFPGGYTFGSGTRLTVV.

The rearrangement uses TRBV12-5 and TRBJ2-1; 9 bases are shared with TRBD2. J gave up 6 bases and V 2 bases, and 14 bases lay outside the gene matches. Germline CDR1 reads LGHNT; CDR2 reads FRNRAP. This CDR3 is 18 amino acids long. The CDR3 here is CASGLPLRRTSELNEQFF. The CDR3 DNA reads TGTGCTAGTGGTTTGCCGCTCCGGAGGACTAGCGAACTCAATGAGCAGTTCTTC.

This rearrangement joins TRBV10-3 to TRBJ1-2; no firm D call. The V gene's germline CDR1 is ENHRY and CDR2 SYGVKD. With 3 bases removed from V and 3 bases from J, the gap between germline ends came to 8 bases. The CDR3 sequence is 13 residues long. The CDR3 sequence is CAISDIADYGYTF. The CDR3 DNA reads as TGTGCCATCAGTGACATCGCGGACTATGGCTACACCTTC.

The chain is built from TRBV27 and TRBJ2-3; the D is unclear. Germline V gene lookup returns CDR1 MNHEY and CDR2 SMNVEV (reference sequence). The CDR3 has 15 residues. V lost 3 bases and J 2 bases, leaving 12 bases between the germline ends. DNA for the CDR3: TGTGCCAGCAGTTTCGTCCCTTCGAACACAGATACGCAGTATTTT. It is translated as CASSFVPSNTDTQYF.

There are a few counts of this clonotype. V and J are TRBV24-1 and TRBJ2-1; perhaps TRBD2 as D (5 bases). The CDR3 is made up of 14 amino acids. The V end was cut by 5 bases, the J end by 7 bases, with 14 bases between. Per the germline V gene, CDR1 is KGHDR and CDR2 is SFDVKD. The CDR3 reads CATSGPAEVNEQFF. In DNA form, the CDR3 reads TGTGCCACCAGTGGGCCAGCGGAGGTGAATGAGCAGTTCTTC.